This T cell receptor beta chain was recovered during a study of OX40 agonist ivuxolimab in advanced cancers. Study-level points and caveats: At 0.1-3.0 mg/kg, partial responders had clonal expansion among the lowest observed.

The CDR3 runs 17 residues. In germline, CDR1 is LNHDA, CDR2 SQIVND (reference sequence). Trimming removed 7 bases from V and 4 bases from J, with 23 bases in between. Measured with immunoSEQ multiplex PCR; TCRdb has only the in-frame clones, and not every one. The sample holds about 68,000 clones, more than 75% seen once. Remarks on this clone: What it recognizes is unknown.

Specimen: CD4+ or CD8+ T cells sorted from blood, collected in a trial of the OX40 agonist ivuxolimab. This clonotype was obtained from an adult with an advanced solid tumor such as melanoma, head and neck, liver or kidney cancer. V gene TRBV19 combines with J gene TRBJ2-1, with a possible D match to TRBD2 (6 bases). The CDR3: CASTAPPHSGQYNEQFF. The CDR3 DNA reads as TGTGCCAGTACCGCTCCTCCTCATAGCGGCCAATACAATGAGCAGTTCTTC.